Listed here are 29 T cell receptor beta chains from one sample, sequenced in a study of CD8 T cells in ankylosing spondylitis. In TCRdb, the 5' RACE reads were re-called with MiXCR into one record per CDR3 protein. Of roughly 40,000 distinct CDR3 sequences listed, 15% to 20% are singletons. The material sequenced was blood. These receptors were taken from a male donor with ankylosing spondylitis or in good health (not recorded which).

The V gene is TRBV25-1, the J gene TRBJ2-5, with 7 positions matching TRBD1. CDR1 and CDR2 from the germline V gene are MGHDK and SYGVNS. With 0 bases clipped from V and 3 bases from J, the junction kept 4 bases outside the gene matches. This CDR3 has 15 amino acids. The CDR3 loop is CASSEYGTAEETQYF. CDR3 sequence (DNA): TGTGCCAGCAGTGAATACGGGACAGCTGAAGAGACCCAGTACTTC.

The CDR3 here is CASSVNGRNTIYF. The CDR3 coding sequence is TGTGCCAGCAGCGTTAATGGTCGAAACACCATATATTTT. The chain uses TRBV7-6 and TRBJ1-3, with D unclear. Trimming cost V 5 bases and J 5 bases, with 10 bases left between them. CDR1 and CDR2 (germline): SGHVS, FNYEAQ. The length of the CDR3 is 13 residues.

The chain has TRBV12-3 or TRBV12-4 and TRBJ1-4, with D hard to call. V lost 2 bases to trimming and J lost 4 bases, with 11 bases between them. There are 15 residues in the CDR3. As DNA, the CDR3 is TGTGCCAGCAGTTTACGGTCAGCCCTTAATGAAAAACTGTTTTTT. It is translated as CASSLRSALNEKLFF.

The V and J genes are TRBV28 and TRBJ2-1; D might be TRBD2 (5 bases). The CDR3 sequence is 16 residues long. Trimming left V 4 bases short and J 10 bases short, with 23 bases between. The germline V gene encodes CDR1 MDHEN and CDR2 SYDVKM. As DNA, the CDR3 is TGTGCCAGCAGTTCAGGAGACGACGGACTCGGCGGCGAGCAGTTCTTC. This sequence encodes CASSSGDDGLGGEQFF. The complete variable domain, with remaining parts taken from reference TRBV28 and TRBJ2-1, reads DVKVTQSSRYLVKRTGEKVFLECVQDMDHENMFWYRQDPGLGLRLIYFSYDVKMKEKGDIPEGYSVSREKKERFSLILESASTNQTSMYLCASSSGDDGLGGEQFFGPGTRLTVL.

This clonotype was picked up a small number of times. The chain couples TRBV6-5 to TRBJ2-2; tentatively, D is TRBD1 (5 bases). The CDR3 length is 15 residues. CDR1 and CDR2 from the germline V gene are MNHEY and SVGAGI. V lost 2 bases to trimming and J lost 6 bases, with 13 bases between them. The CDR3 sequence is CASSYGAGYSGELFF. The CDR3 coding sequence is TGTGCCAGCAGTTACGGGGCAGGATATTCCGGGGAGCTGTTTTTT.

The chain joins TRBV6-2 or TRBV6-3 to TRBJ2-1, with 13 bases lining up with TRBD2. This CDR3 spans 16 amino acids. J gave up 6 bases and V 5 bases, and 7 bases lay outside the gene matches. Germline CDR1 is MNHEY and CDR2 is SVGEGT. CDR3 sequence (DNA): TGTGCCAGCAGTGTAGGACTAGCGGGAGAATCCAATGAGCAGTTCTTC. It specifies CASSVGLAGESNEQFF.

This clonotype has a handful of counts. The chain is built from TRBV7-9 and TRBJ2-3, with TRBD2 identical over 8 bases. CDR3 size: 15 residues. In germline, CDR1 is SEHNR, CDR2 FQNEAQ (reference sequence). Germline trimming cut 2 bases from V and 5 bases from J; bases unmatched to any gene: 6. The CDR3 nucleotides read TGTGCCAGCAGCTTAAAGAGCGGGGGAGGAGATACGCAGTATTTT. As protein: CASSLKSGGGDTQYF. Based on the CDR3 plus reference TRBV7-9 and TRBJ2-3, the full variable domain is DTGVSQNPRHKITKRGQNVTFRCDPISEHNRLYWYRQTLGQGPEFLTYFQNEAQLEKSRLLSDRFSAERPKGSFSTLEIQRTEQGDSAMYLCASSLKSGGGDTQYFGPGTRLTVL.

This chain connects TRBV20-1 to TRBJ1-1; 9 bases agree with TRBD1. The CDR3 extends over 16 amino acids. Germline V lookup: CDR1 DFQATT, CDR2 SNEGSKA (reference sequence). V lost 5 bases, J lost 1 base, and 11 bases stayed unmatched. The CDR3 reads CSAPLRTGEGNTEAFF. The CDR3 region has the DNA TGCAGTGCTCCCCTCAGGACAGGGGAGGGGAACACTGAAGCTTTCTTT.

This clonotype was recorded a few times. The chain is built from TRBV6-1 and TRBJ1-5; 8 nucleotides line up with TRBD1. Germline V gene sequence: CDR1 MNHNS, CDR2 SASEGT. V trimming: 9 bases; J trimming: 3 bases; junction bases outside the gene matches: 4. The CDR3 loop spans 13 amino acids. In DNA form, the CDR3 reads TGTGCCAGTTCGACAGGGGACAATCAGCCCCAGCATTTT. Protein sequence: CASSTGDNQPQHF.

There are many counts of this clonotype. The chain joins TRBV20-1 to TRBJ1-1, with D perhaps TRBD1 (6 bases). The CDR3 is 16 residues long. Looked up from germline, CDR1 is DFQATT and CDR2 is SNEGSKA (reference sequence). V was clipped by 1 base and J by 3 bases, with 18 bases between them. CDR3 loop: CSARAGQRGIHTEAFF. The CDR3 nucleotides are TGCAGTGCTAGAGCCGGACAGCGGGGCATCCACACTGAAGCTTTCTTT.

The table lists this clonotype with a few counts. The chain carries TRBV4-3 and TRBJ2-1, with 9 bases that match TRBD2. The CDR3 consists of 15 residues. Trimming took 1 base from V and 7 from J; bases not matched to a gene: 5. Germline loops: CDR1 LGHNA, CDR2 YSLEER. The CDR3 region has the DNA TGCGCCAGCAGCCAAGGGCGGGAGGGCTGGAATGAGCAGTTCTTC. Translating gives CASSQGREGWNEQFF.

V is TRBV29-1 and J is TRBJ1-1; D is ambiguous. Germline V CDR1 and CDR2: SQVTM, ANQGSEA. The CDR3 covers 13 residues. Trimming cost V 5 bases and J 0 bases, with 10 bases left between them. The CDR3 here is CSVREGMNTEAFF. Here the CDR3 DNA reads TGCAGCGTTCGTGAGGGAATGAACACTGAAGCTTTCTTT.

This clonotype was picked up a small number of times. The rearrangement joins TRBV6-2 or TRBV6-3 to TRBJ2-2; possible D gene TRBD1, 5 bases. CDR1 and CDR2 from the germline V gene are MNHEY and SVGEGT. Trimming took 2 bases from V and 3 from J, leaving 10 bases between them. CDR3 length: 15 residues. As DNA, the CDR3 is TGTGCCAGCAGTTACGAAGGGGCGTACACCGGGGAGCTGTTTTTT. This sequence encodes CASSYEGAYTGELFF.

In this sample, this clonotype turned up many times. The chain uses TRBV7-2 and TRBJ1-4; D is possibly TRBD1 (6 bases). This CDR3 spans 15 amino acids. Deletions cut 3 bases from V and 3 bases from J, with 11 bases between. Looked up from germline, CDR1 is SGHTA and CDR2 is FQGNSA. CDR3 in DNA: TGTGCCAGCAGCTTCAGGACAGACCCTAATGAAAAACTGTTTTTT. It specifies CASSFRTDPNEKLFF.

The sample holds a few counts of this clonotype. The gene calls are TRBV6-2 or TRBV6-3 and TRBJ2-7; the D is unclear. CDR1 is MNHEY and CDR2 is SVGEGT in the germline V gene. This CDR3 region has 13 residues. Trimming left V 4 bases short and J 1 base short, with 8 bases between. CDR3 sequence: CASSLHSSYEQYF. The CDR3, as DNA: TGTGCCAGCAGTTTACACTCATCCTACGAGCAGTACTTC.

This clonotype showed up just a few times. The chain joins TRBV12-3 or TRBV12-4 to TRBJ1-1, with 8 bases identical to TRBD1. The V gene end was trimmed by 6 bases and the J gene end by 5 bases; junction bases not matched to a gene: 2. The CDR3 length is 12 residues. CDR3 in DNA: TGTGCCAGCAGCTGGACAGGGACTGAAGCTTTCTTT. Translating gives CASSWTGTEAFF.

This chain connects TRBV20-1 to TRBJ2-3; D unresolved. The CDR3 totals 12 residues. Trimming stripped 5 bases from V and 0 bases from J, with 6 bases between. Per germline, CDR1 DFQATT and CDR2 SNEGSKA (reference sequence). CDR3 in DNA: TGCAGTGCTGGATACAGCACAGATACGCAGTATTTT. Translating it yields CSAGYSTDTQYF.

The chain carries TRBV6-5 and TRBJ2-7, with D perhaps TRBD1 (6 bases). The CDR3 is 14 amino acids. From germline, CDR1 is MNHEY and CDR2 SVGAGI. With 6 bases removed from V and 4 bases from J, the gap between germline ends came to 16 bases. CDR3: CASSLGGRRYEQYF. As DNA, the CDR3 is TGTGCCAGCAGCCTAGGGGGACGAAGGTACGAGCAGTACTTC.

CDR3 sequence reads: CASSFLAGDYNEQFF. The CDR3 DNA follows: TGTGCCAGCAGCTTTCTAGCGGGGGACTACAATGAGCAGTTCTTC. The chain joins TRBV7-2 to TRBJ2-1; TRBD2 matches 10 bases. This CDR3 is 15 amino acids long. The germline V gene has CDR1 SGHTA and CDR2 FQGNSA. V shed 3 bases and J 3 bases; nucleotides not matched to a gene: 2.

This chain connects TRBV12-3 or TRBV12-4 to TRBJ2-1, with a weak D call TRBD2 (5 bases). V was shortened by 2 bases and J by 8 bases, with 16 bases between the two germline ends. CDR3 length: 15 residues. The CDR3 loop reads CASSLIGLSVDEQFF. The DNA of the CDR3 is TGTGCCAGCAGTTTAATAGGACTCAGTGTCGATGAGCAGTTCTTC.

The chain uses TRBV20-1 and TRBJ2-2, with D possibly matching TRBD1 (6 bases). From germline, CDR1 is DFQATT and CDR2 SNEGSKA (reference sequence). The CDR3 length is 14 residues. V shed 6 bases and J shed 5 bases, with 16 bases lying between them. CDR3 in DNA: TGCAGTGCCGAAGTTCAGGGGTATACCGGGGAGCTGTTTTTT. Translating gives CSAEVQGYTGELFF.

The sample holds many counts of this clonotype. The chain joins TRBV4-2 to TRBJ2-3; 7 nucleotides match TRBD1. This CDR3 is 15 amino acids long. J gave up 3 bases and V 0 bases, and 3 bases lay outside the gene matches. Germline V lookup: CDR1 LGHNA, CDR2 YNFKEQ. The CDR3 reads CASSQDPQGTDTQYF. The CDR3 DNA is TGTGCCAGCAGCCAAGATCCACAGGGGACAGATACGCAGTATTTT.

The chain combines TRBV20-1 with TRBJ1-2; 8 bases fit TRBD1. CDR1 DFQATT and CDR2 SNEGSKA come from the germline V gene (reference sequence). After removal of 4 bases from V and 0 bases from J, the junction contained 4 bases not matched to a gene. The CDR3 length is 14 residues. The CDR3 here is CSAKDRVTNYGYTF. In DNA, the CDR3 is TGCAGTGCTAAGGACAGGGTGACTAACTATGGCTACACCTTC.

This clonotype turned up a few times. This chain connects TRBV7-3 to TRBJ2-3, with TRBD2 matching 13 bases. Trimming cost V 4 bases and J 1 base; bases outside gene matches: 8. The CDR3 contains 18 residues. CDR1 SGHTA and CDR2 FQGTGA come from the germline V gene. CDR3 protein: CASSSLPGLAGGTDTQYF. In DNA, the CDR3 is TGTGCCAGCAGCTCCCTTCCCGGACTAGCGGGGGGCACAGATACGCAGTATTTT.

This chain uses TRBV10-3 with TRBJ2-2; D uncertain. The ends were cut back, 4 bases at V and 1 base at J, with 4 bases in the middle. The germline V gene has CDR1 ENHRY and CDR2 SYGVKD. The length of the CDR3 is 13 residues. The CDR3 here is CAISGQNTGELFF. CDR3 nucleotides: TGTGCCATCAGTGGACAGAACACCGGGGAGCTGTTTTTT.

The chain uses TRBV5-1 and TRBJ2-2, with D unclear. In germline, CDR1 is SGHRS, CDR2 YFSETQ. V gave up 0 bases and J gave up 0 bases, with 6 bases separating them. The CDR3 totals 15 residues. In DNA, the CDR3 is TGCGCCAGCAGCTTGGAGATTGCGAACACCGGGGAGCTGTTTTTT. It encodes CASSLEIANTGELFF.

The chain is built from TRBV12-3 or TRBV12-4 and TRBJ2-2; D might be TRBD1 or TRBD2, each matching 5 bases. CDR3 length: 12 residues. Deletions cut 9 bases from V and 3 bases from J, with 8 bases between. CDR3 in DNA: TGTGCCAGTGGGACCTACACCGGGGAGCTGTTTTTT. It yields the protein CASGTYTGELFF.

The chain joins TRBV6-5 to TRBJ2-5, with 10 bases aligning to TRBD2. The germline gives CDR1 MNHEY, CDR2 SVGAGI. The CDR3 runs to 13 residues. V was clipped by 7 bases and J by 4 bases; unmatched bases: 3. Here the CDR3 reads CASKLAGLETQYF. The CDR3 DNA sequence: TGTGCCAGCAAACTAGCGGGACTAGAGACCCAGTACTTC.

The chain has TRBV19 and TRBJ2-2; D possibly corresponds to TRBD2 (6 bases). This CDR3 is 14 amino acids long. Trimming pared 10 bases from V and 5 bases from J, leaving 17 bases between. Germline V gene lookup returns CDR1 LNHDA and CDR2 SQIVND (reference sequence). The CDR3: CATQTSSGTGELFF. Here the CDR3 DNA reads TGTGCCACCCAAACTAGCTCTGGAACCGGGGAGCTGTTTTTT. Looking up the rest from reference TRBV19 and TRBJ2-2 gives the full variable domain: DGGITQSPKYLFRKEGQNVTLSCEQNLNHDAMYWYRQDPGQGLRLIYYSQIVNDFQKGDIAEGYSVSREKKESFPLTVTSAQKNPTAFYLCATQTSSGTGELFFGEGSRLTVL.